This T cell receptor beta chain was captured by sequencing in a study of shared clonotypes between healthy human individuals. The CDR3 loop spans 16 amino acids. In germline, CDR1 is SGHRS, CDR2 YFSETQ. Trimming took 0 bases from V and 1 from J; bases not matched to a gene: 4. Sequenced by immunoSEQ multiplex PCR; TCRdb stores in-frame clones only, minus some. This table holds hundreds of thousands of clones, 55% to 85% found once. Turning to this clone: Its matching antigen is unknown.

Study results and caveats: Naive subsets, compared against memory subsets, generally had larger estimated richness values.

The V and J genes are TRBV5-1 and TRBJ1-5; 7 bases fit TRBD1. Sequenced material: memory CD4+ T cells sorted from blood. Subset of the sample: CD45RA-negative fraction. This sequence was found in a woman in her twenties or thirties in good health. The CDR3 bases are TGCGCCAGCAGCTTGGGGACAGGTACCAGCAATCAGCCCCAGCATTTT. Its translation is CASSLGTGTSNQPQHF.